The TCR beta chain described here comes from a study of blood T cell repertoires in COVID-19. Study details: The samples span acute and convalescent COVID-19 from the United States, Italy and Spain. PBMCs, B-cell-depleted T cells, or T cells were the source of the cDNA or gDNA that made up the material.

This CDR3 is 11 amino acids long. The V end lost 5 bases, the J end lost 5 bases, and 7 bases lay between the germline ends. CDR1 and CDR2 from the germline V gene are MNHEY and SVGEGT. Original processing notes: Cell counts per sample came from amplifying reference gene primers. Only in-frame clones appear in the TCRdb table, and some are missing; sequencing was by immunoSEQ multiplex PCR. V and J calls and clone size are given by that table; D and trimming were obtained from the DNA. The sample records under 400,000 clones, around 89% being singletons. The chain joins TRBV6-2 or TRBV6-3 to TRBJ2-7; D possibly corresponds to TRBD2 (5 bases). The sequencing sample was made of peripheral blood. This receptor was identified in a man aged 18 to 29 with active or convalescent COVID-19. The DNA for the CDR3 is TGTGCCAGCAGTCTCGGGAACGAGCAGTACTTC. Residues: CASSLGNEQYF.